These 15 T cell receptor beta chains were sequenced from one sample in a study of early T cells in non-severe SARS-CoV-2 infection. TCRdb re-called the 5' RACE reads with MiXCR, one entry per CDR3 protein. The sample lists some 91,000 distinct CDR3 sequences, roughly 9.6% occurring once. The specimen was whole blood, collected at baseline. The source is an adult who was a healthcare worker with PCR-confirmed SARS-CoV-2 infection or an uninfected control (not recorded which).

This clonotype was seen ten or more times. The V gene is TRBV20-1, the J gene TRBJ2-1, with D unclear. There are 13 residues in the CDR3. The germline gives CDR1 DFQATT, CDR2 SNEGSKA (reference sequence). The germline V and J ends were trimmed by 3 bases and 5 bases, with 11 bases remaining between them. As DNA, the CDR3 is TGCAGTGCTAGGTCGGCCGCCCACAATGAGCAGTTCTTC. It encodes CSARSAAHNEQFF.

The chain combines TRBV20-1 with TRBJ2-5; a possible D gene is TRBD1 (6 bases). The CDR3 is made up of 13 amino acids. Trimming took off 3 bases at V and 0 bases at J, with 8 bases between the two ends. CDR1 DFQATT and CDR2 SNEGSKA come from the germline V gene (reference sequence). CDR3 sequence reads: CSARGTNQETQYF. CDR3 sequence (DNA): TGCAGTGCTAGGGGGACAAACCAAGAGACCCAGTACTTC.

The rearrangement joins TRBV27 to TRBJ1-1; D gene unclear. V was cut by 0 bases and J by 1 base, with 6 bases left in between. This CDR3 region has 14 residues. Germline V gene data show CDR1 as MNHEY and CDR2 as SMNVEV (reference sequence). DNA for the CDR3: TGTGCCAGCAGTTTATCGACGCAGAACACTGAAGCTTTCTTT. This codes for CASSLSTQNTEAFF.

This clonotype was seen many times. This chain links TRBV18 with TRBJ2-1; D is ambiguous. Germline V lookup: CDR1 KGHSH, CDR2 LQKENI. This CDR3 spans 16 amino acids. The V end lost 1 base, the J end lost 4 bases, and 14 bases lay between the germline ends. CDR3 coding DNA: TGTGCCAGCTCACCACGTTCTGGGGTTGGATACAATGAGCAGTTCTTC. Amino acid sequence: CASSPRSGVGYNEQFF.

This clonotype showed up just a few times. V is TRBV20-1 and J is TRBJ2-1, with 7 bases matching TRBD1. J gave up 4 bases and V 5 bases, and 8 bases lay outside the gene matches. The CDR3 consists of 14 residues. Germline V CDR1 and CDR2: DFQATT, SNEGSKA (reference sequence). Written as DNA, the CDR3 is TGCAGTGCTTTCCTGGGGACAGATTACAATGAGCAGTTCTTC. Its translation is CSAFLGTDYNEQFF.

This clonotype was counted at least ten times. J is TRBJ2-7 and V is TRBV3-1; no firm D call. The length of the CDR3 is 15 residues. The ends were cut back, 4 bases at V and 3 bases at J, with 16 bases in the middle. The germline V gene has CDR1 LGHDT and CDR2 YNNKEL (reference sequence). The CDR3 sequence is CASSPNWATYYEQYF. The DNA of the CDR3 is TGTGCCAGCAGCCCGAATTGGGCTACCTACTACGAGCAGTACTTC.

This clonotype came up many times. The gene calls are TRBV10-1 and TRBJ2-3, with 9 bases lining up with TRBD2. Germline CDR1 WNHNN, CDR2 SYGVQD (reference sequence). With 5 bases clipped from V and 4 bases from J, the junction kept 4 bases outside the gene matches. The CDR3 runs to 14 residues. CDR3 sequence reads: CASSKLAGPDTQYF. The CDR3 nucleotides are TGCGCCAGCAGTAAACTAGCGGGTCCAGATACGCAGTATTTT.

This clonotype was counted only a few times. The chain combines TRBV28 with TRBJ1-4, with D hard to call. Germline values: CDR1 MDHEN, CDR2 SYDVKM. The CDR3 contains 13 residues. The V and J ends lost 8 bases and 4 bases respectively, with 11 bases between them. The chain's CDR3 is CASGWAVNEKLFF. CDR3 sequence (DNA): TGTGCCAGCGGCTGGGCCGTTAATGAAAAACTGTTTTTT.

The chain uses TRBV5-1 and TRBJ1-1, with a tentative D call TRBD1 (5 bases). Germline CDR1 is SGHRS and CDR2 is YFSETQ. With 1 base removed from V and 4 bases from J, the gap between germline ends came to 8 bases. The CDR3 length is 13 residues. The CDR3 is CASSLRGGTEAFF. Here the CDR3 DNA reads TGCGCCAGCAGCTTGAGGGGAGGCACTGAAGCTTTCTTT.

This clonotype was seen at least ten times. V usage is TRBV7-9 and J usage is TRBJ2-7; D perhaps matches TRBD2 (5 bases). The CDR3 has 15 residues. Trimming took off 5 bases at V and 10 bases at J, with 24 bases between the two ends. Germline values: CDR1 SEHNR, CDR2 FQNEAQ (reference sequence). The CDR3 DNA reads as TGTGCCAGCAGCATTCCTCTAGCAGCCATTGATCAACAGTACTTC. As protein: CASSIPLAAIDQQYF.

This clonotype has a count of ten or more. The chain recombines TRBV11-2 with TRBJ2-5; possibly TRBD2 for D (7 bases). This CDR3 region has 15 residues. V was cut by 5 bases and J by 5 bases, with 18 bases left in between. CDR1 SGHAT and CDR2 FQNNGV come from the germline V gene. Here the CDR3 DNA reads TGTGCCAGCAGCCAGCGGGACACCGGTTCGGAGACCCAGTACTTC. Its protein product is CASSQRDTGSETQYF.

This clonotype was seen ten or more times. CDR3 region: CAISELAGGYNEQFF. The CDR3 nucleotides read TGTGCCATCAGTGAACTAGCGGGGGGTTACAATGAGCAGTTCTTC. The V and J genes are TRBV10-3 and TRBJ2-1; 12 nucleotides match TRBD2. CDR3 size: 15 residues. Germline lookup yields CDR1 ENHRY and CDR2 SYGVKD. J gave up 4 bases and V 3 bases, and 1 base lay outside the gene matches.

This clonotype appeared a few times. The chain couples TRBV29-1 to TRBJ1-1; 7 nucleotides match TRBD1. The CDR3 consists of 14 residues. Germline trimming cut 2 bases from V and 1 base from J; bases unmatched to any gene: 4. The germline V gene has CDR1 SQVTM and CDR2 ANQGSEA. For the CDR3, the DNA is TGCAGCGTTGAAAAAGGGGGCGCGAACACTGAAGCTTTCTTT. Encoded protein: CSVEKGGANTEAFF.

The chain employs TRBV6-1 and TRBJ2-6, with 10 bases that match TRBD1. The CDR3 extends over 17 amino acids. The trim removed 5 bases at V and 0 bases at J, leaving 4 bases unmatched. Germline assignment: CDR1 MNHNS and CDR2 SASEGT. This chain's CDR3 is CASSPGQGYSGANVLTF. CDR3 nucleotides: TGTGCCAGCAGTCCGGGACAGGGGTACTCTGGGGCCAACGTCCTGACTTTC.

A few counts support this clonotype. CDR3 loop: CSVEALQRDTQYF. The CDR3 DNA sequence: TGCAGCGTTGAAGCCCTTCAGCGGGATACGCAGTATTTT. The chain links TRBV29-1 to TRBJ2-3, with a possible D match to TRBD2 (5 bases). The ends were cut back, 1 base at V and 6 bases at J, with 11 bases in the middle. Germline-derived CDR1 and CDR2 are SQVTM and ANQGSEA. This CDR3 is built from 13 residues.